This TCR beta chain came from a study of cytomegalovirus exposure and HLA in healthy donors. Study-level points and caveats: Later on, an analysis showed TCR association rates differing by HLA locus, with DRB1 the most and HLA-C the fewest. Per a prior analysis, the majority of TCR beta V segments were productive roughly 87% or roughly 30% of the time. Later analysis suggested most CMV-associated TCR beta chains were HLA-restricted. TRBV6-2, TRBV6-3 and some other V segments were excluded as indistinguishable.

Concerning this clone itself: Its antigen remains unidentified.

CDR3 length: 15 amino acids. Germline V gene sequence: CDR1 LNHDA, CDR2 SQIVND (reference sequence). With 5 bases clipped from V and 4 bases from J, the junction kept 8 bases outside the gene matches. The primer mix had 60 Vbeta and 13 Jbeta primers. The repertoire was sequenced with immunoSEQ multiplex PCR; TCRdb's copy has only in-frame clones and lacks some. The sample holds about 120,000 clones, roughly 70% seen once. Sequencing was carried out using PBMCs. The TCR originated in a woman between 40 and 55 years old in good health and CMV-seropositive. This chain uses TRBV19 with TRBJ2-7; TRBD1 matches at 10 bases. CDR3 in DNA: TGTGCCAGTAGTCCCCGACAGGGGGCGGAGTACGAGCAGTACTTC. It encodes CASSPRQGAEYEQYF.